This TCR beta chain was sequenced during a study of technical replicates of blood from several donors. Using immunoSEQ multiplex PCR, the repertoire was profiled, and TCRdb retains in-frame clones only, with some absent. Of tens of thousands of clones in the sample, more than 95% are singletons; the top ten hold just under 0.2%. This clone was seen just once. Source material: T cells isolated from PBMCs. The TCR originated in a human donor in good health.

The CDR3 loop reads CASSVEAGGTDTQYF. In DNA, the CDR3 is TGTGCCAGCAGTGTGGAAGCGGGGGGGACAGATACGCAGTATTTT. The chain joins TRBV2 to TRBJ2-3, with TRBD2 matching 10 bases. Germline trimming cut 4 bases from V and 3 bases from J; bases unmatched to any gene: 4. Germline CDR1 and CDR2: SNHLY and FYNNEI. CDR3 length equals 15 residues.